These 25 T cell receptor beta chains were sequenced from one sample in a study of PD-L1 blockade in urothelial cancer. The assay was immunoSEQ multiplex PCR, and TCRdb's table has in-frame clones only and misses some. This table has under 40,000 clones, about nine tenths appearing once. Sequencing was performed on PBMCs, taken around atezolizumab (anti-PD-L1) treatment. The receptors come from a man in his forties or fifties with urothelial cancer.

The chain carries TRBV29-1 and TRBJ2-3; a weak D match, TRBD2 (6 bases). The CDR3 has 16 amino acids. The germline V gene has CDR1 SQVTM and CDR2 ANQGSEA. The germline V and J ends were trimmed by 4 bases and 3 bases, with 20 bases remaining between them. CDR3 nucleotide sequence: TGCAGCGTTGGGGGGGAGTGGGGAACCGATACAGATACGCAGTATTTT. This gives the protein CSVGGEWGTDTDTQYF.

The V and J genes are TRBV11-2 and TRBJ2-7; the match to TRBD2 covers 7 bases. Germline trimming cut 5 bases from V and 3 bases from J; bases unmatched to any gene: 7. This CDR3 spans 14 amino acids. Germline CDR1 reads SGHAT; CDR2 reads FQNNGV. In DNA form, the CDR3 reads TGTGCCAGCAGCCCCGAGCGGGGAGTCTACGAGCAGTACTTC. Protein sequence: CASSPERGVYEQYF.

This chain connects TRBV5-1 to TRBJ2-1, with 10 bases identical to TRBD2. There are 16 residues in the CDR3. V trimming: 4 bases; J trimming: 8 bases; junction bases outside the gene matches: 12. Germline V gene sequence: CDR1 SGHRS, CDR2 YFSETQ. CDR3 sequence reads: CASSGGLAGGGDEQFF. The CDR3 DNA is TGCGCCAGCAGCGGGGGCTTAGCGGGGGGCGGGGATGAGCAGTTCTTC.

The chain uses TRBV27 and TRBJ2-7, with a possible D match to TRBD2 (6 bases). Germline values: CDR1 MNHEY, CDR2 SMNVEV (reference sequence). CDR3 size: 11 residues. The germline V and J ends were trimmed by 8 bases and 7 bases, with 12 bases remaining between them. The CDR3 DNA reads as TGTGCCAGCTCGCGGGGTAAAGAGCAGTACTTC. Translating gives CASSRGKEQYF.

The chain employs TRBV21-1 and TRBJ1-5. TRBV21-1 is a pseudogene segment. The CDR3 consists of 10 residues. The CDR3 region has the DNA TGTGCCACCGGAGGATGCCGTCAGCATTTT. Its translation is CATGGCRQHF.

J is TRBJ2-1 and V is TRBV9, with TRBD2 matching over 11 bases. Trimming cost V 4 bases and J 1 base; bases outside gene matches: 7. Germline CDR1 is SGDLS and CDR2 is YYNGEE. The CDR3 is 17 amino acids. This chain's CDR3 is CASSTRTSGLSYNEQFF. Here the CDR3 DNA reads TGTGCCAGCAGCACCCGGACTAGCGGGCTATCCTACAATGAGCAGTTCTTC.

The chain combines TRBV27 with TRBJ2-1; tentative D call: TRBD2 (5 bases). Germline V gene sequence: CDR1 MNHEY, CDR2 SMNVEV (reference sequence). This CDR3 has 14 residues. Trimming removed 6 bases at V and 4 bases at J, with 13 bases between. Here the CDR3 reads CASSLAFSYNEQFF. The CDR3 DNA reads TGTGCCAGCAGCCTAGCTTTCTCATACAATGAGCAGTTCTTC.

The rearrangement links TRBV7-8 to TRBJ1-6; TRBD1 agrees at 7 bases. From germline, CDR1 is SGHVS and CDR2 FQNEAQ. V gave up 0 bases and J gave up 7 bases; unmatched junction bases: 3. CDR3 length: 15 residues. In nucleotides, the CDR3 is TGTGCCAGCAGCTTAGCCCAGGGGGGAAATTCACCCCTCCACTTT. It yields the protein CASSLAQGGNSPLHF. The complete variable domain, with remaining parts taken from reference TRBV7-8 and TRBJ1-6, reads GAGVSQSPRYKVAKRGQDVALRCDPISGHVSLFWYQQALGQGPEFLTYFQNEAQLDKSGLPSDRFFAERPEGSVSTLKIQRTQQEDSAVYLCASSLAQGGNSPLHFGNGTRLTVT.

The V gene is TRBV27, the J gene TRBJ1-5; 9 bases are a match to TRBD1. Unmatched junction bases numbered 6, after V lost 6 bases and J lost 6 bases. There are 14 residues in the CDR3. From germline, CDR1 is MNHEY and CDR2 SMNVEV (reference sequence). CDR3 sequence reads: CASRPGTGTQPQHF. In nucleotides, the CDR3 is TGTGCCAGCAGACCCGGGACAGGGACTCAGCCCCAGCATTTT.

The CDR3 DNA reads as TGTGCCAGCAGCGCCCAAGCGGGGGGGCCGACAGATACGCAGTATTTT. Translating it yields CASSAQAGGPTDTQYF. The chain uses TRBV9 and TRBJ2-3, with 10 bases lining up with TRBD2. The germline gives CDR1 SGDLS, CDR2 YYNGEE. The CDR3 runs 16 residues. J was trimmed by 3 bases and V by 3 bases; bases with no gene match: 7.

The V gene is TRBV2, the J gene TRBJ2-1; possibly TRBD2 for D (5 bases). CDR1 is SNHLY, CDR2 FYNNEI, per germline. V gave up 1 base and J gave up 10 bases, with 8 bases separating them. The CDR3 is 12 amino acids. The DNA of the CDR3 is TGTGCCAGCAGTGAAGAGGTAGCGGAGCAGTTCTTC. Encoded protein: CASSEEVAEQFF.

This clone was seen just once. The rearrangement joins TRBV19 to TRBJ2-5; D gene ambiguous. With 5 bases removed from V and 2 bases from J, the gap between germline ends came to 12 bases. The CDR3 totals 14 residues. The germline V gene has CDR1 LNHDA and CDR2 SQIVND (reference sequence). CDR3: CASSPSYDQETQYF. CDR3 DNA: TGTGCCAGTAGTCCAAGCTATGATCAAGAGACCCAGTACTTC.

V and J are TRBV7-2 and TRBJ2-7; TRBD2 agrees at 8 bases. CDR3 length: 14 residues. The V and J ends lost 1 base and 6 bases, in that order; junction bases with no gene match: 5. Germline V gene sequence: CDR1 SGHTA, CDR2 FQGNSA. The CDR3 DNA follows: TGTGCCAGCAGCTTAGGGACTAGCTACGGCGAGCAGTACTTC. This encodes CASSLGTSYGEQYF.

The chain employs TRBV5-1 and TRBJ1-3, with TRBD1 as a possible D gene (5 bases). CDR3 length: 15 amino acids. With 1 base removed from V and 3 bases from J, the gap between germline ends came to 11 bases. The germline V gene has CDR1 SGHRS and CDR2 YFSETQ. The CDR3 loop reads CASSLQGGIGNTIYF. The CDR3 region has the DNA TGCGCCAGCAGCTTGCAGGGTGGTATTGGAAACACCATATATTTT.

This sequence joins TRBV4-3 and TRBJ1-2; D gene unclear. The CDR3 covers 14 residues. Germline lookup yields CDR1 LGHNA and CDR2 YSLEER. Trimming took off 3 bases at V and 0 bases at J, with 8 bases between the two ends. Here the CDR3 DNA reads TGCGCCAGCAGCCAGGGCAGGACTAACTATGGCTACACCTTC. This sequence encodes CASSQGRTNYGYTF.

The chain couples TRBV25-1 to TRBJ2-7; TRBD1 agrees at 7 bases. The V segment lost 8 bases and the J segment 4 bases; nucleotides outside the gene matches: 2. The CDR3 is made up of 11 amino acids. The germline V gene has CDR1 MGHDK and CDR2 SYGVNS. CDR3 residues: CASRQGYEQYF. CDR3 DNA: TGTGCCAGCCGACAGGGATACGAGCAGTACTTC.

This clone was observed a handful of times. Other DNA sequences of this sample code for an identical CDR3. The chain recombines TRBV6-6 with TRBJ2-7, with D possibly being TRBD1 (6 bases). The germline V and J ends were trimmed by 6 bases and 3 bases, with 9 bases remaining between them. The germline V gene has CDR1 MNHNY and CDR2 SVGAGI (reference sequence). The CDR3 contains 12 residues. The CDR3 reads CASSSDSYEQYF. For the CDR3, the DNA is TGTGCCAGCAGCTCGGACAGCTACGAGCAGTACTTC.

The rearrangement uses TRBV7-3 and TRBJ1-2; a weak D match, TRBD1 (5 bases). CDR1 SGHTA and CDR2 FQGTGA come from the germline V gene. V lost 5 bases and J 8 bases, leaving 15 bases between the germline ends. The length of the CDR3 is 13 residues. CDR3 in amino acids: CASSPEIKGGYTF. As DNA, the CDR3 is TGTGCCAGCAGCCCAGAAATAAAGGGGGGCTACACCTTC.

V and J are TRBV30 and TRBJ1-6; D not resolved. V was trimmed by 4 bases and J by 3 bases, leaving 7 bases between them. Germline assignment: CDR1 GTSNPN and CDR2 SVGIG (reference sequence). The CDR3 runs to 13 residues. The CDR3 nucleotides are TGTGCCTGGACCCCCAGCTATAATTCACCCCTCCACTTT. Residues: CAWTPSYNSPLHF. Full variable domain (outside the CDR3, taken from reference TRBV30 and TRBJ1-6): SQTIHQWPATLVQPVGSPLSLECTVEGTSNPNLYWYRQAAGRGLQLLFYSVGIGQISSEVPQNLSASRPQDRQFILSSKKLLLSDSGFYLCAWTPSYNSPLHFGNGTRLTVT.

The chain links TRBV9 to TRBJ1-4; 7 bases map to TRBD1. The CDR3 is 14 residues long. The V gene's germline CDR1 is SGDLS and CDR2 YYNGEE. Trimming at V came to 3 bases and at J to 10 bases, leaving 9 bases not matched to a gene. The DNA of the CDR3 is TGTGCCAGCAGCGCGACAGGGATGACGGCAAAACTGTTTTTT. This codes for CASSATGMTAKLFF.

The chain employs TRBV19 and TRBJ2-1, with no clear D. This CDR3 contains 12 residues. Trimming shortened V by 5 bases and J by 5 bases, and 7 bases separated the two germline ends. The germline gives CDR1 LNHDA, CDR2 SQIVND (reference sequence). CDR3 protein: CASSLQDNEQFF. The CDR3 DNA sequence: TGTGCCAGTAGTCTCCAGGACAATGAGCAGTTCTTC.

The V gene is TRBV28, the J gene TRBJ2-7; TRBD2 agrees at 8 bases. Germline CDR1 and CDR2: MDHEN and SYDVKM. The CDR3 sequence is 14 residues long. With V trimmed by 7 bases and J by 4 bases, 9 bases remained unmatched. The CDR3 protein is CASNPGLVQYEQYF. The CDR3 region has the DNA TGTGCCAGCAATCCGGGACTAGTACAGTACGAGCAGTACTTC.

This chain uses TRBV29-1 with TRBJ2-7; the D gene is possibly TRBD2 (5 bases). V was shortened by 7 bases and J by 3 bases, with 13 bases between the two germline ends. The CDR3 is 12 amino acids. Germline assignment: CDR1 SQVTM and CDR2 ANQGSEA. The CDR3 loop reads CSAKPGDYEQYF. CDR3 DNA: TGCAGCGCAAAGCCCGGGGACTACGAGCAGTACTTC.

This clone has a single count. CDR3 in DNA: TGTGCCAGTAGTATTAATCGCGGCGGCAATCAGCCCCAGCATTTT. Residues: CASSINRGGNQPQHF. The rearrangement uses TRBV19 and TRBJ1-5; D is ambiguous. CDR3 length equals 15 residues. Deletions cut 3 bases from V and 2 bases from J, with 11 bases between. The germline CDR1 and CDR2 sequences are LNHDA and SQIVND (reference sequence).

The chain is built from TRBV28 and TRBJ2-6; D uncertain. CDR1 MDHEN and CDR2 SYDVKM come from the germline V gene. The CDR3 covers 13 residues. V lost 6 bases to trimming and J lost 5 bases, with 8 bases between them. CDR3 nucleotides: TGTGCCAGCAGCACAATAAGGGCCAACGTCCTGACTTTC. Protein sequence: CASSTIRANVLTF.